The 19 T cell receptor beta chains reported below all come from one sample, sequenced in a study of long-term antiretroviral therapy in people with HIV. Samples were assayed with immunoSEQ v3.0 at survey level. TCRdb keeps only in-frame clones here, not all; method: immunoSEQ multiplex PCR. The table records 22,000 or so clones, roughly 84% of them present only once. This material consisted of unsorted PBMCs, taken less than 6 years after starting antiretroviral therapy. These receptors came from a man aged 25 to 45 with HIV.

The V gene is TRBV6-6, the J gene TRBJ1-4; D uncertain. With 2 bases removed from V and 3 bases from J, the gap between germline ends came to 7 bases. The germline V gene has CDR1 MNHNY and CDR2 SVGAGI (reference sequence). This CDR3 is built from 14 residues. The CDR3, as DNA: TGTGCCAGCAGTTACGGGCAGCCTAATGAAAAACTGTTTTTT. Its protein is CASSYGQPNEKLFF.

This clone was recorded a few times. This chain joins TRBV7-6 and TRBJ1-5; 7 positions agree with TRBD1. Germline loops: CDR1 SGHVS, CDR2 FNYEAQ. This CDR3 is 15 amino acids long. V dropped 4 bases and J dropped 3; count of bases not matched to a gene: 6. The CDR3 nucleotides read TGTGCCAGCAGCTCAAGACAGGGATTCAATCAGCCCCAGCATTTT. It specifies CASSSRQGFNQPQHF.

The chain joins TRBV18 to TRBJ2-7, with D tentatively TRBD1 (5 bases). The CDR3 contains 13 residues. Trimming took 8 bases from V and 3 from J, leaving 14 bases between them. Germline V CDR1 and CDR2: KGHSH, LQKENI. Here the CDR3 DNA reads TGTGCCAGCCTTGATGACAGACTCTACGAGCAGTACTTC. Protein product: CASLDDRLYEQYF. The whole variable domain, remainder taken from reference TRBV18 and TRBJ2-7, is NAGVMQNPRHLVRRRGQEARLRCSPMKGHSHVYWYRQLPEEGLKFMVYLQKENIIDESGMPKERFSAEFPKEGPSILRIQQVVRGDSAAYFCASLDDRLYEQYFGPGTRLTVT.

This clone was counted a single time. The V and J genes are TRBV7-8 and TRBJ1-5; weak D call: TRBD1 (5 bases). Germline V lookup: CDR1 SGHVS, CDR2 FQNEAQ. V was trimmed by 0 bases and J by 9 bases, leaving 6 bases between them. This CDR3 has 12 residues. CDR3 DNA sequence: TGTGCCAGCAGCTTAGCGGGGGGGCCCCAGCATTTT. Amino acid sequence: CASSLAGGPQHF. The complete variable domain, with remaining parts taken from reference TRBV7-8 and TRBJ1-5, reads GAGVSQSPRYKVAKRGQDVALRCDPISGHVSLFWYQQALGQGPEFLTYFQNEAQLDKSGLPSDRFFAERPEGSVSTLKIQRTQQEDSAVYLCASSLAGGPQHFGDGTRLSIL.

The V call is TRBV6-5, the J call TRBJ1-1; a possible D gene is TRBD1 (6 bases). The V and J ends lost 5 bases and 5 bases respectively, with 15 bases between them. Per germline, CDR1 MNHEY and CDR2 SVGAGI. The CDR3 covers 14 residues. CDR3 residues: CASSLGRGGTEAFF. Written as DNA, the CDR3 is TGTGCCAGCAGTCTGGGCAGGGGAGGTACTGAAGCTTTCTTT.

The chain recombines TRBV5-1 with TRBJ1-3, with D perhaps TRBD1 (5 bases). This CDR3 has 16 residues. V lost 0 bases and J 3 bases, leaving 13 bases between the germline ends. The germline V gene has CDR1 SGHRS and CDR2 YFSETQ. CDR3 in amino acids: CASSLADGGNGNTIYF. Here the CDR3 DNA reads TGCGCCAGCAGCTTGGCCGACGGGGGGAATGGAAACACCATATATTTT.

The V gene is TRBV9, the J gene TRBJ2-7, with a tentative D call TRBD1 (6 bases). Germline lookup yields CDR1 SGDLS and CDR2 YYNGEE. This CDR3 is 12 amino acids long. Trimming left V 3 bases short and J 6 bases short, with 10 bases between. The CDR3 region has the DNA TGTGCCAGCAGCGCAGGGGAGAGCGAGCAGTACTTC. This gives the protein CASSAGESEQYF.

CDR3 sequence (DNA): TGTGCCAGCAGCTCAACCCGGACTAGCGGGAGCCGGCGGTCCACAGATACGCAGTATTTT. The encoded protein is CASSSTRTSGSRRSTDTQYF. This chain links TRBV7-8 with TRBJ2-3, with TRBD2 matching 13 bases. CDR3 length: 20 residues. From germline, CDR1 is SGHVS and CDR2 FQNEAQ. Unmatched junction bases numbered 15, after V lost 4 bases and J lost 2 bases.

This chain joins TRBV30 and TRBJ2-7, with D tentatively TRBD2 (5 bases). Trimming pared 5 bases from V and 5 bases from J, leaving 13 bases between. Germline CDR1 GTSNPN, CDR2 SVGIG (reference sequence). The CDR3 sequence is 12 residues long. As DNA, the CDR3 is TGTGCCTGGGGCCAGAATAGCGACGAGCAGTACTTC. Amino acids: CAWGQNSDEQYF.

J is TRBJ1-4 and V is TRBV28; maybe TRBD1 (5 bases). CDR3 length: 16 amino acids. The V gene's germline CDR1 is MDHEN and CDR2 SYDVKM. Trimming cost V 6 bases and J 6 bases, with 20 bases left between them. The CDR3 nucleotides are TGTGCCAGCAGCCCATACATGGATTTGGGGGATGAAAAACTGTTTTTT. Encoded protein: CASSPYMDLGDEKLFF.

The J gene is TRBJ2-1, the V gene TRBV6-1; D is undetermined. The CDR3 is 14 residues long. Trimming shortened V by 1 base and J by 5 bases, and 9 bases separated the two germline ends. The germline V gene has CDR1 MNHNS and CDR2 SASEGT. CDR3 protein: CASSEDRLNNEQFF. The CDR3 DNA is TGTGCCAGCAGTGAAGACAGACTCAACAATGAGCAGTTCTTC.

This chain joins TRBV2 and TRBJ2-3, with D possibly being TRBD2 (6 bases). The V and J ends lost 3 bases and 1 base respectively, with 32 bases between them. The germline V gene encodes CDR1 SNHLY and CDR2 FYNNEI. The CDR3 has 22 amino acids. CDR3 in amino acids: CASSDPLGVKREESRGTDTQYF. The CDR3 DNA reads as TGTGCCAGCAGTGATCCATTAGGGGTGAAGAGGGAGGAGAGTAGAGGCACAGATACGCAGTATTTT.

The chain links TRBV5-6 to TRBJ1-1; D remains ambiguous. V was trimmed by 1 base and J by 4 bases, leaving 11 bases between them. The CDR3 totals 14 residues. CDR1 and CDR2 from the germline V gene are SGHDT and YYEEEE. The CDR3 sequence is CASSLRAFGTEAFF. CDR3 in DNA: TGTGCCAGCAGCTTGAGAGCCTTCGGCACTGAAGCTTTCTTT.

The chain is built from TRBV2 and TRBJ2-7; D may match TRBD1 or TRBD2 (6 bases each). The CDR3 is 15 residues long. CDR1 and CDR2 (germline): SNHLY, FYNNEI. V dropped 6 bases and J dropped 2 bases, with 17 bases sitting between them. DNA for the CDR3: TGTGCCAGCAGCCAAGGGGGGACGGAAACCTACGAGCAGTACTTC. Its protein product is CASSQGGTETYEQYF.

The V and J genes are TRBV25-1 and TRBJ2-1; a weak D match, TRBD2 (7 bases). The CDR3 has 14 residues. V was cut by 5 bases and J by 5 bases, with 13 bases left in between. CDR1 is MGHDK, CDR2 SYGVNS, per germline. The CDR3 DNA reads TGTGCCAGCAGTTGGGGGGGGGCTGACAATGAGCAGTTCTTC. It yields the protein CASSWGGADNEQFF.

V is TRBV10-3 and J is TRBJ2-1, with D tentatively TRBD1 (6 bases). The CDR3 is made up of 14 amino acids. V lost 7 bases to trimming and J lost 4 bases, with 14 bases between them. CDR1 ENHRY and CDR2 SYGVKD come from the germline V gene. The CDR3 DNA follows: TGTGCCATCAAGGATCTGGGGACATACAATGAGCAGTTCTTC. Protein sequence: CAIKDLGTYNEQFF.

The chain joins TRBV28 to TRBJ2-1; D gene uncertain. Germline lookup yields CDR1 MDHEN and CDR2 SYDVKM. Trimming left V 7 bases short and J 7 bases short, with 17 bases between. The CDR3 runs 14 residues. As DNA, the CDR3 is TGTGCCAGCACCACCTTAGTAGGTCTTAATGAGCAGTTCTTC. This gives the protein CASTTLVGLNEQFF.

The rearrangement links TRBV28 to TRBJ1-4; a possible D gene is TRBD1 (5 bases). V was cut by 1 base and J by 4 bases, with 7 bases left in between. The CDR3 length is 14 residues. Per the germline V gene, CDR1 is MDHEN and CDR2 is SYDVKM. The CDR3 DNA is TGTGCCAGCAGTTTATTTGGGGGTAATGAAAAACTGTTTTTT. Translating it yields CASSLFGGNEKLFF. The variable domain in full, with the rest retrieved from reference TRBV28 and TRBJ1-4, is DVKVTQSSRYLVKRTGEKVFLECVQDMDHENMFWYRQDPGLGLRLIYFSYDVKMKEKGDIPEGYSVSREKKERFSLILESASTNQTSMYLCASSLFGGNEKLFFGSGTQLSVL.

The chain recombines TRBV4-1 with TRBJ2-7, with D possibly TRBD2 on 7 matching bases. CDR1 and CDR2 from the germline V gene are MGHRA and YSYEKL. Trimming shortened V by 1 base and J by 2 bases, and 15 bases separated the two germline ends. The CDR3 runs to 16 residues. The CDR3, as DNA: TGCGCCAGCAGCCAAGGTTTCGGGGGGCGCGCCTACGAGCAGTACTTC. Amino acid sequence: CASSQGFGGRAYEQYF.